The T cell receptor beta chain described here comes from a study of early T cells in non-severe SARS-CoV-2 infection (dated by TCRdb to the early 2020s). Background for the entire study: Because TCR sequencing relied on bulk RNA taken from unsorted whole blood, pairing of alpha and beta chains was not possible. Overall results and qualifications from the work: VDJdb matching was skewed toward anti-spike CD8 responses and likely underestimated virus-specific expansions, missing private and CD4 specificities.

This clonotype turned up a few times. No cognate antigen has been identified for it. No base qualities exist here, and no much larger clone lies one base off it. Library preparation was by 5' RACE. Sequencing was performed on a NextSeq 500. To correct for sequencing error and PCR bias, the TCR library protocol tagged individual cDNA molecules with unique molecular identifiers. Both TCR alpha and beta chains were sequenced, and tight co-correlation was observed between alpha and beta sequence abundances in each sample. The authors' pipeline ran thus. V gene, J gene and CDR3 annotation of TCR sequences was performed with Decombinator V4. TCRs were defined as expanded if a significant change between any two time points was detected under a Poisson model with p below 0.0001. TCR abundances were normalised to the total number of TCRs sequenced in each sample and reported as counts per million. MAIT TCRs were defined by TRAV1-2 paired with TRAJ12, TRAJ20 or TRAJ33, and iNKT TCRs by TRAV10 paired with TRAJ18. A search of VDJdb, accessed on 1 November 2021, was run for TCRs annotated to CMV, EBV and SARS-CoV-2, with TCRs annotated for multiple antigens excluded. Through fastp at Q25 and MiXCR, TCRdb rebuilt clones from the public reads, retaining in-frame beta chains. Rows are unified per CDR3 protein, each entry keeping the most common DNA and genes. TCRdb's processing, not the authors' own work, is the source of the V and J calls. Within this sample are about 52,000 distinct CDR3 sequences, with approximately 11% of them counted one time only. The biggest ten clones account for approximately 13% of the sample.

The study was a case-control design nested within a healthcare worker cohort in London, UK, with weekly nasopharyngeal swab PCR tests and blood sampling. Healthcare workers were recruited between 23 and 31 March 2020, during the week of the UK lockdown, and were followed weekly for up to about 15 weeks. Based on the germline V gene (reference sequence), the CDR1 and CDR2 sequences are GTSNPN and SVGIG. V is reduced by 3 bases and J by 7 bases, leaving a spacing of 13 bases between them. Inclusive of the bounding cysteine and phenylalanine, the CDR3 is 14 residues long. Of the read, only the CDR3 DNA is kept; its 42 bases are in frame from base 1.

The sample was whole blood. The TCR was taken from an adult who was a healthcare worker with PCR-confirmed SARS-CoV-2 infection or an uninfected control (not recorded which). The chain is encoded by TRBV30 joined to TRBJ1-6; possibly the D gene is TRBD1, per 5 matching bases. This receptor carries the CDR3 CAWRGDSLNSPLHF. The DNA sequence is as follows: TGTGCCTGGAGAGGCGACAGCCTAAATTCACCCCTCCACTTT.